A selection of T cell receptor beta chains follows, all from one sample in a study of T-cell reconstitution after alpha-beta-depleted transplantation in children. One entry per CDR3 protein results from TCRdb running MiXCR on the PCR reads. Of fewer than 550,000 distinct CDR3 sequences in the sample, 11% were seen once. The starting material was PBMCs from the stem cell graft donor, obtained from the stem cell graft. These receptors all stem from a human donor who donated a stem cell graft to a child with acute myeloid leukemia. Each CDR3 is given with its conserved first and last residue. The order of the fields is clone size, V gene, D gene, J gene, CDR3 DNA, CDR3 protein. D genes are given only for firm matches. Size is omitted from some rows. Given values are once, few, many or a class for expanded clones.

clone_size: NA; v_call: TRBV5-1; d_call: NA; j_call: TRBJ2-3; cdr3_nt: TGCGCCAGCAGCCCAGGGACCGTTCCCACAGATACGCAGTATTTT; cdr3_aa: CASSPGTVPTDTQYF
clone_size: few; v_call: TRBV12-5; d_call: TRBD1; j_call: TRBJ2-2; cdr3_nt: TGTGCTAGTGGTTTGACCCGGACAGGGGAGCCGAACACCGGGGAGCTGTTTTTT; cdr3_aa: CASGLTRTGEPNTGELFF
clone_size: NA; v_call: TRBV5-1; d_call: NA; j_call: TRBJ2-1; cdr3_nt: TGCGCCAGTGGACCTAACTCCTACAATGAGCAGTTCTTC; cdr3_aa: CASGPNSYNEQFF
clone_size: NA; v_call: TRBV10-3; d_call: NA; j_call: TRBJ2-6; cdr3_nt: TGTGCCACCCGAGCAACGGACAGCTCTGGGGCCAACGTCCTGACTTTC; cdr3_aa: CATRATDSSGANVLTF
clone_size: many; v_call: TRBV12-3/TRBV12-4; d_call: NA; j_call: TRBJ2-2; cdr3_nt: TGTGCCAGCAGTCTACGGGAGCGAGGCGGGGAGCTGTTTTTT; cdr3_aa: CASSLRERGGELFF
clone_size: few; v_call: TRBV4-3; d_call: TRBD1; j_call: TRBJ2-1; cdr3_nt: TGCGCCAGCAGCCAAGGGGGACAGACGGTCAATGAGCAGTTCTTC; cdr3_aa: CASSQGGQTVNEQFF
clone_size: NA; v_call: TRBV5-1; d_call: NA; j_call: TRBJ1-5; cdr3_nt: TGCGCCAGCAGCTTCAATATGGATCAGCCCCAGCATTTT; cdr3_aa: CASSFNMDQPQHF
clone_size: NA; v_call: TRBV10-2; d_call: TRBD2; j_call: TRBJ2-7; cdr3_nt: TGCGCCAGCCAACTAGCGTCCTACGAGCAGTACTTC; cdr3_aa: CASQLASYEQYF
clone_size: few; v_call: TRBV29-1; d_call: NA; j_call: TRBJ1-1; cdr3_nt: TGCAGCGTCGCCGAGACGTCTGAAGCTTTCTTT; cdr3_aa: CSVAETSEAFF
clone_size: few; v_call: TRBV7-7; d_call: NA; j_call: TRBJ2-1; cdr3_nt: TGTGCTAGCAGCTCCGACGGAGGTCATGAGCAGTTCTTC; cdr3_aa: CASSSDGGHEQFF
clone_size: NA; v_call: TRBV5-1; d_call: NA; j_call: TRBJ2-2; cdr3_nt: TGCGCCAGCAGCTTGGTCGGGAGCAACACCGGGGAGCTGTTTTTT; cdr3_aa: CASSLVGSNTGELFF
clone_size: many; v_call: TRBV7-2; d_call: NA; j_call: TRBJ2-3; cdr3_nt: TGTGCCAGCAGCTTAGGGCCCCCAGATACGCAGTATTTT; cdr3_aa: CASSLGPPDTQYF
clone_size: NA; v_call: TRBV5-1; d_call: NA; j_call: TRBJ2-2; cdr3_nt: TGCGCCAGCAGCTCCCTTGAGACCGGGGAGCTGTTTTTT; cdr3_aa: CASSSLETGELFF
clone_size: NA; v_call: TRBV7-2; d_call: NA; j_call: TRBJ2-7; cdr3_nt: TGTGCCAGCAGCCCAGCCCGTGGGTACGAGCAGTACTTC; cdr3_aa: CASSPARGYEQYF
clone_size: NA; v_call: TRBV5-6; d_call: TRBD1; j_call: TRBJ1-2; cdr3_nt: TGTGCCAGCAGCTCCGACAGGGGTACCTATGGCTACACCTTC; cdr3_aa: CASSSDRGTYGYTF
clone_size: NA; v_call: TRBV20-1; d_call: TRBD2; j_call: TRBJ2-1; cdr3_nt: TGCAGTGCTTTCCTAGCGGGAGGAAGTTACAATGAGCAGTTCTTC; cdr3_aa: CSAFLAGGSYNEQFF
clone_size: many; v_call: TRBV7-9; d_call: NA; j_call: TRBJ2-5; cdr3_nt: TGTGCCAGCAGCCCGGACATTGAGGAGACCCAGTACTTC; cdr3_aa: CASSPDIEETQYF
clone_size: few; v_call: TRBV5-1; d_call: NA; j_call: TRBJ2-3; cdr3_nt: TGCGCCACCAGCGTATCCGATGGGGGCACAGATACGCAGTATTTT; cdr3_aa: CATSVSDGGTDTQYF
clone_size: many; v_call: TRBV7-2; d_call: TRBD1; j_call: TRBJ1-1; cdr3_nt: TGTGCCAGCAGCTCGGGGGGACAGGGAGGAACTGAAGCTTTCTTT; cdr3_aa: CASSSGGQGGTEAFF
clone_size: NA; v_call: TRBV7-9; d_call: TRBD1; j_call: TRBJ2-5; cdr3_nt: TGTGCCAGCAGCTCTCCGACAGGGGTGGAGACCCAGTACTTC; cdr3_aa: CASSSPTGVETQYF
clone_size: NA; v_call: TRBV18; d_call: TRBD1; j_call: TRBJ1-2; cdr3_nt: TGTGCCAGCTCACCAAGGACAGGGGGACGCGGCTACACCTTC; cdr3_aa: CASSPRTGGRGYTF
clone_size: few; v_call: TRBV29-1; d_call: TRBD2; j_call: TRBJ2-3; cdr3_nt: TGCAGCGTTGAACCGGGAGGGAGTGCAACAGATACGCAGTATTTT; cdr3_aa: CSVEPGGSATDTQYF
clone_size: NA; v_call: TRBV20-1; d_call: NA; j_call: TRBJ2-7; cdr3_nt: TGCAGTGCTGAGTCGGAAGACTCCTACGAGCAGTACTTC; cdr3_aa: CSAESEDSYEQYF
clone_size: NA; v_call: TRBV7-9; d_call: NA; j_call: TRBJ2-3; cdr3_nt: TGTGCCAGCAGCCCCAGCGCGGGGTTTACAGATACGCAGTATTTT; cdr3_aa: CASSPSAGFTDTQYF
clone_size: NA; v_call: TRBV29-1; d_call: TRBD1; j_call: TRBJ1-2; cdr3_nt: TGCAGCGTTGACGCTCGGGACAGAGGATCGGGCTACACCTTC; cdr3_aa: CSVDARDRGSGYTF
clone_size: few; v_call: TRBV11-1; d_call: NA; j_call: TRBJ2-7; cdr3_nt: TGTGCCAGCAGCTTAGACTCCCCGAGGAGGATTACCTACGAGCAGTACTTC; cdr3_aa: CASSLDSPRRITYEQYF
clone_size: NA; v_call: TRBV6-5; d_call: NA; j_call: TRBJ1-1; cdr3_nt: TGTGCCAGCAGTTCATTCGCCCAGCTGAACACTGAAGCTTTCTTT; cdr3_aa: CASSSFAQLNTEAFF
clone_size: few; v_call: TRBV10-3; d_call: NA; j_call: TRBJ2-6; cdr3_nt: TGTGCCATCAGTGAACTCCTCTCTGGGGCCAACGTCCTGACTTTC; cdr3_aa: CAISELLSGANVLTF
clone_size: once; v_call: TRBV29-1; d_call: NA; j_call: TRBJ2-1; cdr3_nt: TGCAGCGGGGGACCGCCAAACAATGAGCAGTTCTTC; cdr3_aa: CSGGPPNNEQFF
clone_size: few; v_call: TRBV12-3/TRBV12-4; d_call: NA; j_call: TRBJ1-1; cdr3_nt: NA; cdr3_aa: CASSSSGGVGHTEAFF
clone_size: many; v_call: TRBV9; d_call: NA; j_call: TRBJ2-1; cdr3_nt: TGTGCCAGCAGCGTAGTGTCTGGCATCGATGAGCAGTTCTTC; cdr3_aa: CASSVVSGIDEQFF
clone_size: NA; v_call: TRBV6-2/TRBV6-3; d_call: TRBD1; j_call: TRBJ1-5; cdr3_nt: TGTGCCAGCAGTTACGGGGGACAGGGGGGCAATCAGCCCCAGCATTTT; cdr3_aa: CASSYGGQGGNQPQHF
clone_size: many; v_call: TRBV4-1; d_call: NA; j_call: TRBJ1-5; cdr3_nt: TGCGCCAGCAGCCAAGGGACCTCAAATCAGCCCCAGCATTTT; cdr3_aa: CASSQGTSNQPQHF
clone_size: NA; v_call: TRBV5-1; d_call: TRBD1; j_call: TRBJ2-1; cdr3_nt: TGCGCCAGCAGCTCGGGACAGGGGGCGAGCTCCTACAATGAGCAGTTCTTC; cdr3_aa: CASSSGQGASSYNEQFF
clone_size: many; v_call: TRBV5-1; d_call: TRBD1; j_call: TRBJ2-7; cdr3_nt: TGCGCCAGCAGCCCAGGACAGGTGGGGGAGCAGTACTTC; cdr3_aa: CASSPGQVGEQYF
clone_size: NA; v_call: TRBV5-6; d_call: NA; j_call: TRBJ1-2; cdr3_nt: TGTGCCAGCAGCTTGGTCGTGGCGGCAGGGGACTATGGCTACACCTTC; cdr3_aa: CASSLVVAAGDYGYTF
clone_size: many; v_call: TRBV12-3/TRBV12-4; d_call: TRBD2; j_call: TRBJ2-7; cdr3_nt: TGTGCCAGCAGACTAGCGGGAGGCTCCTACGAGCAGTACTTC; cdr3_aa: CASRLAGGSYEQYF
clone_size: NA; v_call: TRBV6-5; d_call: TRBD1; j_call: TRBJ1-2; cdr3_nt: TGTGCCAGCAGTTACTCGGGGACAGGGGGCATTTTTGACTATGGCTACACCTTC; cdr3_aa: CASSYSGTGGIFDYGYTF
clone_size: few; v_call: TRBV28; d_call: NA; j_call: TRBJ1-6; cdr3_nt: TGTGCCAGCAGCCAGGGGTGGTCACCCCTCCACTTT; cdr3_aa: CASSQGWSPLHF
clone_size: few; v_call: TRBV10-3; d_call: NA; j_call: TRBJ2-1; cdr3_nt: TGTGCCATCAGTGACAGTAAGGACTCCGGTACTGAGCAGTTCTTC; cdr3_aa: CAISDSKDSGTEQFF
clone_size: many; v_call: TRBV18; d_call: TRBD1; j_call: TRBJ1-1; cdr3_nt: TGTGCCAGCCGGGACAGTATGAACACTGAAGCTTTCTTT; cdr3_aa: CASRDSMNTEAFF
clone_size: NA; v_call: TRBV20-1; d_call: NA; j_call: TRBJ2-1; cdr3_nt: TGCAGTGGGCTAGCTGAAGCCTCCTACAATGAGCAGTTCTTC; cdr3_aa: CSGLAEASYNEQFF
clone_size: NA; v_call: TRBV3-2; d_call: NA; j_call: TRBJ2-5; cdr3_nt: TGTGCCAGCACCTACAGGGGTCAAGAGACCCAGTACTTC; cdr3_aa: CASTYRGQETQYF
clone_size: NA; v_call: TRBV5-1; d_call: NA; j_call: TRBJ1-2; cdr3_nt: TGCGCCAGCAGCTTCGGATTCAGGGGAAACTATGGCTACACCTTC; cdr3_aa: CASSFGFRGNYGYTF
clone_size: few; v_call: TRBV29-1; d_call: NA; j_call: TRBJ2-6; cdr3_nt: TGCAGCGTTGGCCTTTCTGGGGCCAACGTCCTGACTTTC; cdr3_aa: CSVGLSGANVLTF
clone_size: many; v_call: TRBV12-3/TRBV12-4; d_call: NA; j_call: TRBJ2-3; cdr3_nt: TGTGCCAGCAGTTTAGTAGCTGTAGGAGATACGCAGTATTTT; cdr3_aa: CASSLVAVGDTQYF
clone_size: few; v_call: TRBV2; d_call: TRBD1; j_call: TRBJ1-4; cdr3_nt: TGTGCCAGCAGTGAAAGGGGGACAGGGACCGAAAAACTGTTTTTT; cdr3_aa: CASSERGTGTEKLFF
clone_size: few; v_call: TRBV7-2; d_call: NA; j_call: TRBJ2-7; cdr3_nt: TGTGCCAGCAGACCCGGGACTCACTCCTACGAGCAGTACTTC; cdr3_aa: CASRPGTHSYEQYF
clone_size: NA; v_call: TRBV6-5; d_call: TRBD2; j_call: TRBJ2-2; cdr3_nt: TGTGCCAGCAAGTTTCCTACTAGCGGGTCGGTCACCGGGGAGCTGTTTTTT; cdr3_aa: CASKFPTSGSVTGELFF
clone_size: few; v_call: TRBV12-3/TRBV12-4; d_call: NA; j_call: TRBJ2-2; cdr3_nt: TGTGCCAGCAGTTTCCTATTAGGTCGTGACGACGGGAGCGGGGAGCTGTTTTTT; cdr3_aa: CASSFLLGRDDGSGELFF
clone_size: few; v_call: TRBV20-1; d_call: NA; j_call: TRBJ2-7; cdr3_nt: TGCAGTGCTAGATCGAAGGACTGGACGTACGAGCAGTACTTC; cdr3_aa: CSARSKDWTYEQYF
clone_size: NA; v_call: TRBV19; d_call: TRBD2; j_call: TRBJ2-1; cdr3_nt: TGTGCCAGTAGTATAGTCCTAGCGGGACATAATGAGCAGTTCTTC; cdr3_aa: CASSIVLAGHNEQFF
clone_size: few; v_call: TRBV20-1; d_call: TRBD2; j_call: TRBJ2-5; cdr3_nt: TGCAGTGCCCGTAGAACTAGCGGGAGCATGTACCAAGAGACCCAGTACTTC; cdr3_aa: CSARRTSGSMYQETQYF
clone_size: few; v_call: TRBV7-2; d_call: NA; j_call: TRBJ2-2; cdr3_nt: TGTGCCAGCAGCTTAGCAGGGCAGTTGGGGGAGCTGTTTTTT; cdr3_aa: CASSLAGQLGELFF
clone_size: few; v_call: TRBV5-4; d_call: TRBD1; j_call: TRBJ1-1; cdr3_nt: TGTGCCAGCAGCGTGGGACAGGAAGTGGGCAACACTGAAGCTTTCTTT; cdr3_aa: CASSVGQEVGNTEAFF